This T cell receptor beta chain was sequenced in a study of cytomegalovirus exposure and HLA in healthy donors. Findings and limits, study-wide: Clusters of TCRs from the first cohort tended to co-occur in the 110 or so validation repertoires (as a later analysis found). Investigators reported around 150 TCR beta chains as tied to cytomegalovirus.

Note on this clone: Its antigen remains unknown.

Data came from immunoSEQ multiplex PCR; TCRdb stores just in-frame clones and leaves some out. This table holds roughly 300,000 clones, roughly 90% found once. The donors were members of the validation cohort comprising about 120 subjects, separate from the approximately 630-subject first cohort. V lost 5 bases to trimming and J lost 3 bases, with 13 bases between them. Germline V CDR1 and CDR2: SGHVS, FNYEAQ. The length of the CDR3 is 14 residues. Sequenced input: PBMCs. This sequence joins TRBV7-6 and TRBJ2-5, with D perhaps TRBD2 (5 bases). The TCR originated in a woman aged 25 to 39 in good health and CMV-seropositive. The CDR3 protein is CASSPSPREETQYF. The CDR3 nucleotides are TGTGCCAGCAGCCCCAGTCCGCGGGAAGAGACCCAGTACTTC.